This entry features one TCR beta chain sequence. Its matching antigen is unknown. The record originates from a study of cytomegalovirus exposure and HLA in healthy donors. Study results and limitations: Upon later analysis, TCR association rates were observed to vary by HLA locus, being highest for DRB1 and lowest for HLA-C. Later work associated roughly 15,000 TCR beta sequences with HLA alleles at 0.05 false discovery rate. In a later analysis, TCR beta V- and J-gene trimming showed a link to a missense DCLRE1C variant. An analysis done earlier found most TCR beta V segments productive about 87% or about 30% of the time.

The V gene's germline CDR1 is SNHLY and CDR2 FYNNEI. With 4 bases clipped from V and 4 bases from J, the junction kept 4 bases outside the gene matches. The CDR3 is 14 amino acids. PCR was performed using 60 Vbeta and 13 Jbeta primers. Clones were sequenced by immunoSEQ multiplex PCR, and TCRdb holds only the in-frame ones, with some missing. The sample has approximately 110,000 clones; roughly 80% are singletons. V gene TRBV2 combines with J gene TRBJ1-5, with TRBD1 matching over 7 bases. The clonotype originates from a female donor in good health and CMV-seropositive. Sequencing was performed on PBMCs. The CDR3 here is CASSGQGRNQPQHF. DNA for the CDR3: TGTGCCAGCAGTGGACAGGGTAGGAATCAGCCCCAGCATTTT.